The source of this T cell receptor (beta chain) is a study of blood T cells in healthy people across ages. The CDR3 extends over 16 amino acids. Using a J-beta primer mix together with a sample-barcoded 5' primer, a second PCR was run for about 6 to 12 cycles. Each cDNA molecule was tagged by a template-switch adaptor with 12 random nucleotides. TCRdb itself ran the 5' RACE reads through MiXCR, one entry per CDR3 protein. The sample includes fewer than 1.5 million distinct CDR3 sequences, roughly 40% of them seen just once. The specimen sequenced was blood. V and J are TRBV21-1 and TRBJ1-6; TRBD1 is taken as the D call from the table, unchecked against the DNA. TRBV21-1 is flagged as a pseudogene. The sequence came from a woman younger than 30 in good health. The CDR3 region has the DNA TGTGCCAGCAGCAAGGTTGGGACACGGGTTAATTCACCCCTCCACTTT. Protein: CASSKVGTRVNSPLHF.